The 20 T cell receptor beta chains in this list originate from one sample, sequenced in a study of blood T cell repertoires in COVID-19. Using immunoSEQ multiplex PCR, the repertoire was profiled, and TCRdb retains in-frame clones only, with some absent. The table has 25,000 or so clones, roughly 90% seen once; the top ten hold 18%. Sequencing input: peripheral blood. These receptors originate from a human donor with acute or convalescent COVID-19. The donor label of this sample is uncertain.

The chain couples TRBV19 to TRBJ1-5; D perhaps matches TRBD1 (5 bases). Germline-derived CDR1 and CDR2 are LNHDA and SQIVND (reference sequence). The CDR3 runs to 15 residues. Trimming removed 4 bases from V and 2 bases from J, with 12 bases in between. Here the CDR3 DNA reads TGTGCCAGTAGTAGCCAGACAGACCGCAATCAGCCCCAGCATTTT. Translating it yields CASSSQTDRNQPQHF.

CDR3 in amino acids: CASSLGQGTEAFF. CDR3 nucleotides: TGTGCCAGCAGCCTCGGACAGGGCACTGAAGCTTTCTTT. The chain has TRBV11-2 and TRBJ1-1, with 8 bases lining up with TRBD1. The CDR3 totals 13 residues. The V gene's germline CDR1 is SGHAT and CDR2 FQNNGV. V dropped 5 bases and J dropped 4; count of bases not matched to a gene: 3.

The gene calls are TRBV6-6 and TRBJ2-7; possibly TRBD2 for D (5 bases). This CDR3 contains 15 residues. CDR1 and CDR2 (germline): MNHNY, SVGAGI (reference sequence). The V gene lost 6 bases and the J gene lost 4 bases, with 19 bases spanning the gap. The CDR3 here is CASSRLDAGLYEQYF. As DNA, the CDR3 is TGTGCCAGCAGCCGGTTGGACGCGGGCCTATACGAGCAGTACTTC.

This rearrangement joins TRBV5-6 to TRBJ1-1; 9 bases map to TRBD1. Per the germline V gene, CDR1 is SGHDT and CDR2 is YYEEEE. V dropped 4 bases and J dropped 0; count of bases not matched to a gene: 7. The CDR3 contains 16 residues. CDR3 in DNA: TGTGCCAGCAGCAGAACCGGACAGGGGATGAACACTGAAGCTTTCTTT. It translates to CASSRTGQGMNTEAFF.

This clone was seen more than once but under ten times. The rearrangement joins TRBV9 to TRBJ1-1, with 8 bases matching TRBD1. CDR3 size: 14 residues. The V and J ends lost 4 bases and 4 bases, in that order; junction bases with no gene match: 6. Germline V gene lookup returns CDR1 SGDLS and CDR2 YYNGEE. CDR3 in DNA: TGTGCCAGCAGCCAGACAGGGGCGGGCACTGAAGCTTTCTTT. This codes for CASSQTGAGTEAFF.

The chain combines TRBV19 with TRBJ2-7; TRBD1 agrees at 10 bases. V lost 5 bases and J lost 3; bases outside the gene matches: 4. The CDR3 covers 14 residues. Germline-derived CDR1 and CDR2 are LNHDA and SQIVND (reference sequence). CDR3 amino acids: CASSLRTGGYEQYF. The CDR3 DNA follows: TGTGCCAGTAGTCTCCGGACAGGGGGCTACGAGCAGTACTTC.

The rearrangement uses TRBV11-2 and TRBJ2-1, with 7 bases lining up with TRBD1. V gave up 5 bases and J gave up 8 bases; unmatched junction bases: 9. In germline, CDR1 is SGHAT, CDR2 FQNNGV. This CDR3 comprises 14 residues. This chain's CDR3 is CASSLGTANDEQFF. In DNA form, the CDR3 reads TGTGCCAGCAGCCTCGGGACAGCAAACGATGAGCAGTTCTTC.

V gene TRBV27 combines with J gene TRBJ2-1; possible D gene TRBD2, 5 bases. The CDR3 runs 16 residues. The germline gives CDR1 MNHEY, CDR2 SMNVEV (reference sequence). Trimming took 5 bases from V and 5 from J, leaving 19 bases between them. Here the CDR3 reads CASSLRRSWENNEQFF. The CDR3 region has the DNA TGTGCCAGCAGTCTACGACGGAGCTGGGAGAACAATGAGCAGTTCTTC.

The chain uses TRBV4-1 and TRBJ2-7, with a weak D call TRBD1 (5 bases). Germline V gives CDR1 MGHRA, CDR2 YSYEKL. Trimming removed 0 bases at V and 4 bases at J, with 22 bases between. This CDR3 spans 18 amino acids. The CDR3 coding sequence is TGCGCCAGCAGCCAAGATATAAGGGTGGGAAGGGGAAGTTACGAGCAGTACTTC. Its protein product is CASSQDIRVGRGSYEQYF.

This chain joins TRBV7-2 and TRBJ2-7, with 10 bases lining up with TRBD2. V shed 4 bases, J shed 2 bases, and the junction held 5 bases outside the gene matches. The germline V gene has CDR1 SGHTA and CDR2 FQGNSA. The CDR3 loop spans 15 amino acids. CDR3 region: CASSSTSGLTYEQYF. DNA for the CDR3: TGTGCCAGCAGCTCGACTAGCGGGCTTACCTACGAGCAGTACTTC.

The V call is TRBV7-9, the J call TRBJ2-5, with D perhaps TRBD2 (5 bases). Germline V gives CDR1 SEHNR, CDR2 FQNEAQ (reference sequence). The CDR3 length is 13 residues. V lost 3 bases and J 3 bases, leaving 8 bases between the germline ends. The chain's CDR3 is CASSFRAEETQYF. The DNA of the CDR3 is TGTGCCAGCAGCTTCCGAGCGGAAGAGACCCAGTACTTC.

With regard to this clone: Distinct nucleotide sequences in the sample also encode this CDR3. V gene TRBV7-3 combines with J gene TRBJ2-3, with TRBD2 matching over 7 bases. Losses at the gene ends were 5 bases for V and 2 bases for J; bases not matched to a gene: 7. The CDR3 length is 15 residues. CDR1 and CDR2 from the germline V gene are SGHTA and FQGTGA. The DNA for the CDR3 is TGTGCCAGCAGCCGGGCCGGGGGGTCCACAGATACGCAGTATTTT. Amino acids: CASSRAGGSTDTQYF.

The chain links TRBV21-1 to TRBJ1-5; the table gives TRBD1 as D, unverified against the DNA. TRBV21-1 is listed as a pseudogene. This CDR3 contains 13 residues. CDR3 in amino acids: CARRTGINQPQHF. The CDR3 DNA sequence: TGTGCCAGGAGGACAGGGATAAATCAGCCCCAGCATTTT.

The chain employs TRBV5-1 and TRBJ2-5, with 8 bases that match TRBD1. CDR3 length: 15 amino acids. Unmatched junction bases numbered 9, after V lost 6 bases and J lost 2 bases. Germline V gene lookup returns CDR1 SGHRS and CDR2 YFSETQ. Written as DNA, the CDR3 is TGCGCCAGCACTCCGTTAGGGACAGGACAAGAGACCCAGTACTTC. Protein sequence: CASTPLGTGQETQYF. The complete variable domain, with remaining parts taken from reference TRBV5-1 and TRBJ2-5, reads KAGVTQTPRYLIKTRGQQVTLSCSPISGHRSVSWYQQTPGQGLQFLFEYFSETQRNKGNFPGRFSGRQFSNSRSEMNVSTLELGDSALYLCASTPLGTGQETQYFGPGTRLLVL.

The J gene is TRBJ2-1, the V gene TRBV27, with 10 bases matching TRBD2. Germline loops: CDR1 MNHEY, CDR2 SMNVEV (reference sequence). The V segment lost 4 bases and the J segment 9 bases; nucleotides outside the gene matches: 9. There are 15 residues in the CDR3. The CDR3 sequence is CASSSSGRGLGEQFF. CDR3 bases: TGTGCCAGCAGTTCGAGCGGGAGGGGACTGGGTGAGCAGTTCTTC.

The gene calls are TRBV4-2 and TRBJ2-7; D is ambiguous. Trimming took off 1 base at V and 0 bases at J, with 7 bases between the two ends. The germline gives CDR1 LGHNA, CDR2 YNFKEQ. The CDR3 is made up of 14 amino acids. For the CDR3, the DNA is TGTGCCAGCAGCCAAGCGGGTCTCTCCTACGAGCAGTACTTC. Translating it yields CASSQAGLSYEQYF.

J is TRBJ1-1 and V is TRBV2; D unresolved. Germline V CDR1 and CDR2: SNHLY, FYNNEI. The CDR3 sequence is 13 residues long. Trimming left V 5 bases short and J 1 base short, with 8 bases between. CDR3 amino acids: CASSRGGNTEAFF. CDR3 sequence (DNA): TGTGCCAGCAGTCGAGGTGGGAACACTGAAGCTTTCTTT.

The chain couples TRBV6-4 to TRBJ2-2; a possible D gene is TRBD1 (6 bases). The CDR3 totals 14 residues. The germline V gene encodes CDR1 MRHNA and CDR2 SNTAGT. V lost 5 bases, J lost 0 bases, and 7 bases lay in between. Here the CDR3 DNA reads TGTGCCAGCAGTCAGGGGTCGAACACCGGGGAGCTGTTTTTT. It encodes CASSQGSNTGELFF.

V is TRBV27 and J is TRBJ2-1; the D gene is possibly TRBD2 (6 bases). The CDR3 is 16 residues long. Germline-derived CDR1 and CDR2 are MNHEY and SMNVEV (reference sequence). The V end lost 1 base, the J end lost 4 bases, and 14 bases lay between the germline ends. CDR3 amino acids: CASSLLLGDSYNEQFF. CDR3 nucleotide sequence: TGTGCCAGCAGTTTATTATTAGGGGACTCTTACAATGAGCAGTTCTTC.

This clone was observed a few times. The V call is TRBV19, the J call TRBJ1-5; D remains ambiguous. The CDR3 loop spans 12 amino acids. Germline CDR1 and CDR2: LNHDA and SQIVND (reference sequence). The V gene lost 7 bases and the J gene lost 5 bases, with 9 bases spanning the gap. The CDR3 nucleotides are TGTGCCAGTACCGCCGGTCATCAGCCCCAGCATTTT. Translation: CASTAGHQPQHF. The entire variable domain, with the rest obtained from reference TRBV19 and TRBJ1-5, is as follows: DGGITQSPKYLFRKEGQNVTLSCEQNLNHDAMYWYRQDPGQGLRLIYYSQIVNDFQKGDIAEGYSVSREKKESFPLTVTSAQKNPTAFYLCASTAGHQPQHFGDGTRLSIL.